These T cell receptor beta chains were read from a single sample in a study of blood T cells in healthy people across ages. In TCRdb, the 5' RACE reads were re-called with MiXCR into one record per CDR3 protein. This table holds hundreds of thousands of distinct CDR3 sequences, 40% to 45% found once. Sequenced: blood. The receptor source for this set is a man at least 80 years old in good health. CDR3s leave out the opening cysteine and the closing phenylalanine or tryptophan. D genes are given only for firm matches.

TRBV9,TRBD2,ASSGGLAGAGELF
TRBV10-3,TRBD1,AIRTGGPALCEQY
TRBV4-3,TRBD1,ASSQDLGQGWNTQY
TRBV2,.,ARQGLKVQY
TRBV6-1,TRBD2,ASRLLTSGRASSYGQY
TRBV11-2,.,ASSLGLRDTQY
TRBV20-1,.,SAPPLLGVYNEQF
TRBV9,TRBD2,ASSVVLAGEKETQY
TRBV6-5,TRBD1,ASSYAGTGGGYGYT
TRBV6-5,TRBD2,ASSALAGPASTDTQY
TRBV4-2,TRBD2,ASSQEGTSAIAKNIQY
TRBV10-3,TRBD2,AIRPVEAGGNNEQF
TRBV4-1,TRBD1,ASSLLWAGGLDEQY
TRBV7-2,.,ASSFEVGELF
TRBV18,TRBD1,ASSPPRTGIGYT
TRBV29-1,.,SVVQGGNYGYT
TRBV28,TRBD1,ASSQGDRINTEAF
TRBV29-1,.,SVGHSYEQY
TRBV6-2/TRBV6-3,TRBD2,ASSYSTSGSSDEQY
TRBV5-1,.,ASTPGGRTDTQY
TRBV6-2/TRBV6-3,.,AGVRGTVQETQY
TRBV7-8,TRBD1,ASSLSQDRVNQPQH
TRBV29-1,.,SVEISGSTDTQY
TRBV7-2,TRBD2,ASSLRAGGPSEQY
TRBV11-2,.,ASSLRRQNQETQY
TRBV6-2/TRBV6-3,TRBD2,ASSDGTSGHNEQF
TRBV5-1,.,ASRPKSGYGYT
TRBV4-2,.,ASSQAQFTQGPDEKLF
TRBV7-2,.,ASSPDIAYERY
TRBV7-2,TRBD2,ASSLASGSRIEQF
TRBV3-1,.,ASSQGPSGTDTQY
TRBV12-3/TRBV12-4,.,ASSVSGGAEQY
TRBV6-2/TRBV6-3,.,ASINGVFNNSPLH
TRBV11-2,.,ASSSVSVEQY
TRBV21-1,.,ANDSVYSPLH
TRBV7-2,TRBD1,ASSSADRGRYEQY
TRBV7-2,.,ASSLYGGNEKLF
TRBV6-5,.,ASSYSWAQTNEQF
TRBV10-3,.,AISELNEQF
TRBV7-9,.,ASSLAGDPSYEQY
TRBV3-1,TRBD2,ASSQTSGRFGGEQY
TRBV7-2,.,ASSQEGGYNEQF
TRBV7-9,.,ASSLGAGINEQF
TRBV6-6,.,ASNRENYEQY
TRBV9,TRBD1,ASSARQGSNTQY
TRBV27,TRBD1,ASSSKGASLGAYGNQPQH
TRBV10-3,.,AISDPRKGGIDEQY
TRBV7-8,.,ASSLSGNYQETQY